The 29 T cell receptor beta chains in this list originate from one sample, sequenced in a study of blood T cell repertoires in COVID-19. Measured with immunoSEQ multiplex PCR; TCRdb has only the in-frame clones, and not every one. Here the sample spans about 98,000 clones, 78% being singletons. Sequencing was done on a sample of peripheral blood. The source is a man in his 60s with active or convalescent COVID-19.

The V gene is TRBV15, the J gene TRBJ2-1; D is undetermined. The V end lost 4 bases, the J end lost 4 bases, and 2 bases lay between the germline ends. Germline V CDR1 and CDR2: LNHNV, YYDKDF (reference sequence). The CDR3 consists of 11 residues. The CDR3 region is CATSTYNEQFF. The CDR3 DNA sequence: TGTGCCACCAGCACTTACAATGAGCAGTTCTTC.

The chain links TRBV28 to TRBJ1-2; no clear D. Germline-derived CDR1 and CDR2 are MDHEN and SYDVKM. This CDR3 is built from 12 residues. V shed 10 bases and J shed 2 bases, with 11 bases lying between them. The CDR3 region has the DNA TGTGCCACCGGTCCGGGAAACTATGGCTACACCTTC. This sequence encodes CATGPGNYGYTF.

The V call is TRBV28, the J call TRBJ1-1; 7 bases fit TRBD1. Per germline, CDR1 MDHEN and CDR2 SYDVKM. J lost 11 bases, V lost 4 bases, and 7 bases had no gene match. The CDR3 is 12 amino acids. For the CDR3, the DNA is TGTGCCAGCAGTTCTGGGACAGTGAACGCTTTCTTT. It codes for CASSSGTVNAFF.

V usage is TRBV18 and J usage is TRBJ2-7; 12 bases fit TRBD2. Trimming cost V 6 bases and J 2 bases; bases outside gene matches: 2. This CDR3 is 14 amino acids long. Germline V gene lookup returns CDR1 KGHSH and CDR2 LQKENI. CDR3 bases: TGTGCCAGCTCGCTAGCGGGAGGGACCTACGAGCAGTACTTC. Its translation: CASSLAGGTYEQYF.

The CDR3 loop is CASSYKRGDSYNEQFF. For the CDR3, the DNA is TGTGCCAGCAGTTACAAGCGCGGGGACTCCTACAATGAGCAGTTCTTC. V usage is TRBV6-6 and J usage is TRBJ2-1; D might be TRBD2 (6 bases). Germline V gene lookup returns CDR1 MNHNY and CDR2 SVGAGI (reference sequence). V was cut by 2 bases and J by 0 bases, with 11 bases left in between. This CDR3 has 16 residues.

The chain couples TRBV4-3 to TRBJ2-5; 7 bases are shared with TRBD2. Germline CDR1 LGHNA, CDR2 YSLEER. V dropped 0 bases and J dropped 5; count of bases not matched to a gene: 9. The CDR3 covers 16 residues. CDR3 DNA sequence: TGCGCCAGCAGCCAAGACGGAGGGAGGGCGGGGGAGACCCAGTACTTC. Protein sequence: CASSQDGGRAGETQYF.

This clone was seen a single time. One end of the junction fails to match germline, which may point to a read error. This rearrangement joins TRBV7-7 to TRBJ2-1, with 8 bases lining up with TRBD1. The germline gives CDR1 SSHAT, CDR2 FNYEAQ (reference sequence). This CDR3 has 15 amino acids. The CDR3 is CASSLGTGQYNEQFF. Here the CDR3 DNA reads TGTGCTAGCAGCTTAGGGACAGGCCAATACAATGAGCAGTTCTTC. The whole variable domain, filled in from reference TRBV7-7 and TRBJ2-1, reads GAGVSQSPRYKVTKRGQDVTLRCDPISSHATLYWYQQALGQGPEFLTYFNYEAQPDKSGLPSDRFSAERPEGSISTLTIQRTEQRDSAMYRCASSLGTGQYNEQFFGPGTRLTVL.

This clone turned up a few times. V is TRBV11-3 and J is TRBJ2-1, with D possibly TRBD1 on 5 matching bases. Per germline, CDR1 SGHNT and CDR2 YENEEA. Trimming cost V 0 bases and J 4 bases, with 10 bases left between them. The CDR3 consists of 15 residues. The chain's CDR3 is CASSLEETVYNEQFF. The CDR3 DNA follows: TGTGCCAGCAGCTTAGAAGAGACAGTATACAATGAGCAGTTCTTC.

The table lists this clone with a few counts. This sequence joins TRBV6-5 and TRBJ2-7; TRBD1 matches at 9 bases. The CDR3 length is 15 residues. Trimming took 4 bases from V and 2 from J; bases not matched to a gene: 6. The germline V gene has CDR1 MNHEY and CDR2 SVGAGI. The DNA for the CDR3 is TGTGCCAGCAGTTCGCCGGGACAGGGAGCCTACGAGCAGTACTTC. Translated, it gives CASSSPGQGAYEQYF.

The DNA for the CDR3 is TGTGCCAGCAGCCGGGAACCCACAGGGTTCCAGGGTGGCTACACCTTC. Translated, it gives CASSREPTGFQGGYTF. The rearrangement uses TRBV5-4 and TRBJ1-2; TRBD1 might be the D (6 bases). Trimming shortened V by 4 bases and J by 7 bases, and 23 bases separated the two germline ends. Germline CDR1 reads SGHNT; CDR2 reads YYREEE (reference sequence). The CDR3 runs to 16 residues.

CDR3 bases: TGTGCCAGCAGTTACTTGTCAGGGTCGGGCGAGCAGTACGTC. Translation: CASSYLSGSGEQYV. This chain joins TRBV6-2 or TRBV6-3 and TRBJ2-7; a possible D gene is TRBD1 (5 bases). The CDR3 loop spans 14 amino acids. Germline V gene sequence: CDR1 MNHEY, CDR2 SVGEGT. The V end was cut by 1 base, the J end by 6 bases, with 13 bases between.

The V call is TRBV7-2, the J call TRBJ1-2, with D hard to call. The length of the CDR3 is 13 residues. CDR1 and CDR2 from the germline V gene are SGHTA and FQGNSA. V lost 7 bases, J lost 11 bases, and 20 bases lay in between. This chain's CDR3 is CASTGSPSGGYTF. The CDR3 DNA is TGTGCCAGCACCGGAAGTCCCTCAGGTGGTTACACCTTC.

The chain combines TRBV28 with TRBJ1-6; 7 bases are shared with TRBD1. V trimming: 2 bases; J trimming: 2 bases; junction bases outside the gene matches: 3. Germline V gives CDR1 MDHEN, CDR2 SYDVKM. The CDR3 length is 16 residues. CDR3 bases: TGTGCCAGCAGTTTAACAGGGGTTGCCTATAATTCACCCCTCCACTTT. It codes for CASSLTGVAYNSPLHF.

The rearrangement links TRBV19 to TRBJ2-2; 10 nucleotides match TRBD1. Germline V gene data show CDR1 as LNHDA and CDR2 as SQIVND (reference sequence). V was clipped by 4 bases and J by 6 bases; unmatched bases: 8. The CDR3 has 16 residues. In DNA form, the CDR3 reads TGTGCCAGTAGTACGGGACAGGGGAATAGGGCCGGGGAGCTGTTTTTT. Amino acids: CASSTGQGNRAGELFF.

The J gene is TRBJ2-1, the V gene TRBV7-2, with 9 bases matching TRBD2. V trimming: 1 base; J trimming: 7 bases; junction bases outside the gene matches: 5. CDR1 SGHTA and CDR2 FQGNSA come from the germline V gene. The CDR3 spans 15 residues. CDR3 loop: CASSLVTSGRNEQFF. The CDR3 DNA reads as TGTGCCAGCAGCTTAGTTACCAGCGGGAGGAATGAGCAGTTCTTC.

This chain connects TRBV24-1 to TRBJ2-3, with a tentative D call TRBD1 (6 bases). The germline V and J ends were trimmed by 9 bases and 0 bases, with 12 bases remaining between them. CDR1 and CDR2 (germline): KGHDR, SFDVKD. CDR3 length equals 14 residues. CDR3 bases: TGTGCCACCCAGACAGGCCATAGCACAGATACGCAGTATTTT. This encodes CATQTGHSTDTQYF.

The chain combines TRBV27 with TRBJ2-3; tentatively, D is TRBD1 (5 bases). V shed 7 bases and J shed 4 bases, with 18 bases lying between them. The CDR3 extends over 15 amino acids. Germline assignment: CDR1 MNHEY and CDR2 SMNVEV (reference sequence). The CDR3: CASISQGLLSDTQYF. In nucleotides, the CDR3 is TGTGCCAGCATAAGCCAGGGTCTCCTCTCAGATACGCAGTATTTT.

The chain couples TRBV25-1 to TRBJ1-2, with 7 bases identical to TRBD1. This CDR3 region has 15 residues. Looked up from germline, CDR1 is MGHDK and CDR2 is SYGVNS. The junction had 8 bases not matched to a gene; V was cut back by 3 bases and J by 4 bases. DNA of the CDR3: TGTGCCAGCAGTGACCGGGACAGCCTTATCTATGGCTACACCTTC. Its protein is CASSDRDSLIYGYTF.

There are a few counts of this clone. The chain carries TRBV2 and TRBJ1-2; 7 nucleotides line up with TRBD1. V lost 4 bases and J lost 4; bases outside the gene matches: 3. The CDR3 runs to 13 residues. Germline V gene sequence: CDR1 SNHLY, CDR2 FYNNEI. The CDR3 sequence: CASSGQGRYGYTF. The CDR3 DNA is TGTGCCAGCAGTGGACAGGGTCGCTATGGCTACACCTTC.

This clone was seen more than once but under ten times. This sequence joins TRBV7-9 and TRBJ2-1, with TRBD2 as a possible D gene (6 bases). V was shortened by 1 base and J by 3 bases, with 7 bases between the two germline ends. This CDR3 region has 14 residues. CDR1 and CDR2 (germline): SEHNR, FQNEAQ (reference sequence). CDR3 region: CASSLGGGYNEQFF. The CDR3 DNA sequence: TGTGCCAGCAGCTTAGGGGGAGGCTACAATGAGCAGTTCTTC.

This rearrangement joins TRBV6-6 to TRBJ1-5, with D unresolved. Trimming took off 2 bases at V and 3 bases at J, with 11 bases between the two ends. The CDR3 is made up of 15 amino acids. The germline V gene has CDR1 MNHNY and CDR2 SVGAGI (reference sequence). CDR3 sequence reads: CASSYEPLSNQPQHF. DNA for the CDR3: TGTGCCAGCAGTTACGAGCCGCTATCCAATCAGCCCCAGCATTTT.

This chain joins TRBV7-2 and TRBJ1-4, with TRBD1 matching 8 bases. This CDR3 region has 19 residues. Per the germline V gene, CDR1 is SGHTA and CDR2 is FQGNSA. V dropped 3 bases and J dropped 1; count of bases not matched to a gene: 13. The CDR3 protein is CASSFLKTGAGGTNEKLFF. CDR3 sequence (DNA): TGTGCCAGCAGCTTCCTTAAGACAGGGGCAGGAGGAACTAATGAAAAACTGTTTTTT.

The rearrangement uses TRBV18 and TRBJ2-1, with TRBD2 as a possible D gene (5 bases). The germline V gene encodes CDR1 KGHSH and CDR2 LQKENI. V gave up 1 base and J gave up 2 bases, with 9 bases separating them. CDR3 size: 15 residues. CDR3 nucleotide sequence: TGTGCCAGCTCACCACAGAGCGGAGCCTACAATGAGCAGTTCTTC. It translates to CASSPQSGAYNEQFF.

The gene calls are TRBV7-9 and TRBJ1-2, with 10 bases aligning to TRBD1. V shed 5 bases and J 4 bases; nucleotides not matched to a gene: 7. Germline V gene sequence: CDR1 SEHNR, CDR2 FQNEAQ (reference sequence). The CDR3 has 15 amino acids. CDR3: CASSLGQGRTYGYTF. In nucleotides, the CDR3 is TGTGCCAGCAGCCTGGGACAGGGGAGGACCTATGGCTACACCTTC.

The gene calls are TRBV2 and TRBJ1-1; D gene unclear. The germline CDR1 and CDR2 sequences are SNHLY and FYNNEI. There are 12 residues in the CDR3. Trimming removed 4 bases from V and 1 base from J, with 4 bases in between. CDR3 residues: CASSGQNTEAFF. Here the CDR3 DNA reads TGTGCCAGCAGTGGACAGAACACTGAAGCTTTCTTT. Together with reference TRBV2 and TRBJ1-1, the CDR3 gives the full variable domain: EPEVTQTPSHQVTQMGQEVILRCVPISNHLYFYWYRQILGQKVEFLVSFYNNEISEKSEIFDDQFSVERPDGSNFTLKIRSTKLEDSAMYFCASSGQNTEAFFGQGTRLTVV.

The rearrangement joins TRBV5-1 to TRBJ1-2; TRBD1 is a possible D gene (5 bases). The CDR3 extends over 13 amino acids. V gave up 4 bases and J gave up 5 bases, with 12 bases separating them. Germline-derived CDR1 and CDR2 are SGHRS and YFSETQ. The CDR3 loop reads CASSLSTAYGYTF. For the CDR3, the DNA is TGCGCCAGCAGCCTGTCGACAGCTTATGGCTACACCTTC.

This clone was counted between two and nine times. The rearrangement joins TRBV10-3 to TRBJ2-1; D unresolved. Germline V gene sequence: CDR1 ENHRY, CDR2 SYGVKD. The CDR3 has 14 residues. The V end lost 3 bases, the J end lost 0 bases, and 6 bases lay between the germline ends. The CDR3 coding sequence is TGTGCCATCAGTGAAAGCGCCTCCTACAATGAGCAGTTCTTC. Translating it yields CAISESASYNEQFF.

The chain combines TRBV7-9 with TRBJ1-5; 10 nucleotides match TRBD1. The CDR3 is made up of 17 amino acids. Looked up from germline, CDR1 is SEHNR and CDR2 is FQNEAQ (reference sequence). The V and J ends lost 0 bases and 4 bases, in that order; junction bases with no gene match: 6. For the CDR3, the DNA is TGTGCCAGCAGCTTAGCGCGTTCGGGACAGGGGAATCAGCCCCAGCATTTT. Translated: CASSLARSGQGNQPQHF.

This chain uses TRBV11-3 with TRBJ1-5; 9 nucleotides align to TRBD1. Germline V lookup: CDR1 SGHNT, CDR2 YENEEA. The CDR3 sequence is 19 residues long. V dropped 3 bases and J dropped 0; count of bases not matched to a gene: 12. Here the CDR3 DNA reads TGTGCCAGCAGCTTCGCGGGACAGGGCACCGATTTTAGCAATCAGCCCCAGCATTTT. Translated: CASSFAGQGTDFSNQPQHF.